The 2 T cell receptor beta chains listed next were all sequenced from one sample in a study of T cell responses to AZD1222 COVID-19 vaccine. TCRdb's table, derived via immunoSEQ multiplex PCR, lists solely in-frame clones and lacks some. The sample shows some 100,000 clones, about 88% of them seen only once. The sample consisted of peripheral blood, taken on day 0 of AZD1222 vaccination. All receptors come from an adult in good health.

The chain is built from TRBV2 and TRBJ2-1, with D unclear. CDR1 SNHLY and CDR2 FYNNEI come from the germline V gene. CDR3 size: 14 residues. With 2 bases removed from V and 4 bases from J, the gap between germline ends came to 9 bases. The CDR3 bases are TGTGCCAGCAGTGAATTCGAAAAGTACAATGAGCAGTTCTTC. Amino acids: CASSEFEKYNEQFF.

The sample holds one count of this clone. V gene TRBV23-1 combines with J gene TRBJ2-2; 8 bases are a match to TRBD1. TRBV23-1 is marked as an open reading frame, function uncertain. The CDR3 contains 17 residues. Trimming cost V 1 base and J 0 bases; bases outside gene matches: 4. CDR3 amino acids: CASSQCGDRTNTGELFF. DNA for the CDR3: TGCGCCAGCAGTCAATGTGGGGACAGGACGAACACCGGGGAGCTGTTTTTT.